Presented here are 16 T cell receptor beta chains from one specimen sequenced in a study of T cell changes during pregnancy in multiple sclerosis. TCRdb's table, derived via immunoSEQ multiplex PCR, lists solely in-frame clones and lacks some. Of about 87,000 clones in the sample, around 93% were seen once. The sequencing here drew on peripheral blood, taken in the third trimester of pregnancy. Source of these receptors: a female donor in good health, enrolled as a control in a pregnancy study.

J is TRBJ2-2 and V is TRBV2, with D hard to call. Per germline, CDR1 SNHLY and CDR2 FYNNEI. Trimming removed 7 bases at V and 5 bases at J, with 8 bases between. The CDR3 totals 12 residues. The CDR3 loop is CASTQVTGELFF. DNA of the CDR3: TGTGCCAGCACTCAGGTTACCGGGGAGCTGTTTTTT.

This chain links TRBV9 with TRBJ2-7; TRBD2 matches at 7 bases. CDR1 and CDR2 from the germline V gene are SGDLS and YYNGEE. The CDR3 has 17 amino acids. Unmatched junction bases numbered 9, after V lost 0 bases and J lost 0 bases. For the CDR3, the DNA is TGTGCCAGCAGCGTAGCTACCGGGGGAGGGTACTCCTACGAGCAGTACTTC. Its protein product is CASSVATGGGYSYEQYF.

The genes are TRBV9 and TRBJ2-1; 14 bases map to TRBD2. The germline V gene encodes CDR1 SGDLS and CDR2 YYNGEE. With 5 bases clipped from V and 6 bases from J, the junction kept 16 bases outside the gene matches. The length of the CDR3 is 19 residues. For the CDR3, the DNA is TGTGCCAGCAGTTCCCGGGGACTAGCGGGAGCGCTATCGGGCAATGAGCAGTTCTTC. Translating gives CASSSRGLAGALSGNEQFF.

The rearrangement links TRBV9 to TRBJ2-3; no clear D gene. This CDR3 region has 12 residues. Trimming pared 3 bases from V and 9 bases from J, leaving 11 bases between. CDR1 SGDLS and CDR2 YYNGEE come from the germline V gene. DNA for the CDR3: TGTGCCAGCAGCGCCCCAGGCATGACGCAGTATTTT. Amino acid sequence: CASSAPGMTQYF.

The genes are TRBV28 and TRBJ2-7; maybe TRBD2 (5 bases). Germline loops: CDR1 MDHEN, CDR2 SYDVKM. The V end lost 6 bases, the J end lost 3 bases, and 15 bases lay between the germline ends. The CDR3 extends over 14 amino acids. In DNA, the CDR3 is TGTGCCAGCAGCCACGTAATAGCGTTCTACGAGCAGTACTTC. This encodes CASSHVIAFYEQYF.

This chain joins TRBV14 and TRBJ2-3; 12 bases align to TRBD2. CDR1 SGHDN and CDR2 FVKESK come from the germline V gene. This CDR3 comprises 18 residues. V lost 4 bases to trimming and J lost 0 bases; unmatched junction nucleotides: 8. Here the CDR3 reads CASSRRLAGGRSTDTQYF. CDR3 bases: TGTGCCAGCAGCCGGAGGCTAGCGGGAGGGAGGAGCACAGATACGCAGTATTTT. The variable domain in full, completed from reference TRBV14 and TRBJ2-3, reads EAGVTQFPSHSVIEKGQTVTLRCDPISGHDNLYWYRRVMGKEIKFLLHFVKESKQDESGMPNNRFLAERTGGTYSTLKVQPAELEDSGVYFCASSRRLAGGRSTDTQYFGPGTRLTVL.

The chain links TRBV5-1 to TRBJ2-7; D is possibly TRBD1 (6 bases). The CDR3 sequence is 14 residues long. Germline V gene data show CDR1 as SGHRS and CDR2 as YFSETQ. Deletions cut 2 bases from V and 6 bases from J, with 15 bases between. CDR3: CASSFIIQGSEQYF. CDR3 in DNA: TGCGCCAGCAGCTTCATTATACAGGGTAGCGAGCAGTACTTC. Full variable domain (remainder filled in from reference TRBV5-1 and TRBJ2-7): KAGVTQTPRYLIKTRGQQVTLSCSPISGHRSVSWYQQTPGQGLQFLFEYFSETQRNKGNFPGRFSGRQFSNSRSEMNVSTLELGDSALYLCASSFIIQGSEQYFGPGTRLTVT.

This rearrangement joins TRBV5-4 to TRBJ2-7, with 9 positions matching TRBD2. The CDR3 contains 15 residues. In germline, CDR1 is SGHNT, CDR2 YYREEE (reference sequence). The J segment lost 2 bases and the V segment lost 1 base, leaving 4 bases of the junction unmatched. Here the CDR3 reads CASSLRLAETYEQYF. The CDR3 bases are TGTGCCAGCAGCTTGAGACTAGCGGAAACCTACGAGCAGTACTTC.

The chain joins TRBV10-1 to TRBJ2-4; 9 bases line up with TRBD1. Germline assignment: CDR1 WNHNN and CDR2 SYGVQD (reference sequence). The CDR3 loop spans 20 amino acids. V gave up 5 bases and J gave up 0 bases; unmatched junction bases: 17. The CDR3: CASSSDFRDRARIAKNIQYF. CDR3 DNA: TGCGCCAGCAGTTCAGACTTCCGGGACAGGGCTCGGATAGCCAAAAACATTCAGTACTTC.

The J gene is TRBJ1-5, the V gene TRBV28; no definite D call. There are 13 residues in the CDR3. In germline, CDR1 is MDHEN, CDR2 SYDVKM. V shed 3 bases and J shed 5 bases, with 8 bases lying between them. This chain's CDR3 is CASSFEGYQPQHF. The DNA for the CDR3 is TGTGCCAGCAGTTTCGAGGGTTATCAGCCCCAGCATTTT. Full variable domain (rest looked up from reference TRBV28 and TRBJ1-5): DVKVTQSSRYLVKRTGEKVFLECVQDMDHENMFWYRQDPGLGLRLIYFSYDVKMKEKGDIPEGYSVSREKKERFSLILESASTNQTSMYLCASSFEGYQPQHFGDGTRLSIL.

The J gene is TRBJ2-5, the V gene TRBV28; 9 bases are shared with TRBD2. Trimming removed 4 bases from V and 7 bases from J; junction bases left unmatched: 19. Germline-derived CDR1 and CDR2 are MDHEN and SYDVKM. The CDR3 loop spans 18 amino acids. The CDR3 loop reads CASSCFQGTCGRVGTQYF. CDR3 bases: TGTGCCAGCAGTTGTTTCCAGGGCACGTGCGGGAGGGTCGGGACCCAGTACTTC. The full variable domain, rest sourced from reference TRBV28 and TRBJ2-5, is DVKVTQSSRYLVKRTGEKVFLECVQDMDHENMFWYRQDPGLGLRLIYFSYDVKMKEKGDIPEGYSVSREKKERFSLILESASTNQTSMYLCASSCFQGTCGRVGTQYFGPGTRLLVL.

The chain couples TRBV29-1 to TRBJ2-1; maybe TRBD2 (7 bases). CDR1 is SQVTM and CDR2 is ANQGSEA in the germline V gene. With 6 bases removed from V and 7 bases from J, the gap between germline ends came to 19 bases. The CDR3 spans 14 residues. The CDR3 loop reads CSVGWGGGRNEQFF. For the CDR3, the DNA is TGCAGCGTCGGGTGGGGGGGCGGTAGGAATGAGCAGTTCTTC.

This clone showed up just a few times. The chain carries TRBV4-2 and TRBJ1-2, with D maybe TRBD1 (5 bases). Trimming left V 4 bases short and J 3 bases short, with 15 bases between. Germline CDR1 and CDR2: LGHNA and YNFKEQ. CDR3 length: 15 amino acids. The CDR3 here is CASSLTGQGHYGYTF. CDR3 DNA: TGTGCCAGCAGCCTCACGGGCCAGGGTCACTATGGCTACACCTTC.

This clone has only one observation. This chain connects TRBV28 to TRBJ1-2; 7 nucleotides line up with TRBD1. Germline CDR1 reads MDHEN; CDR2 reads SYDVKM. This CDR3 is 14 amino acids long. The V segment lost 4 bases and the J segment 7 bases; nucleotides outside the gene matches: 9. The CDR3 spells CASSYEQGRGGYTF. In DNA form, the CDR3 reads TGTGCCAGCAGTTATGAACAGGGGCGAGGTGGCTACACCTTC.

The V gene is TRBV28, the J gene TRBJ2-4, with 7 bases matching TRBD1. The CDR3 loop spans 16 amino acids. Trimming at V came to 7 bases and at J to 2 bases, leaving 11 bases not matched to a gene. The V gene's germline CDR1 is MDHEN and CDR2 SYDVKM. The chain's CDR3 is CASTLAQGQTKNIQYF. CDR3 bases: TGTGCCAGCACTTTGGCCCAGGGACAGACCAAAAACATTCAGTACTTC.

The rearrangement joins TRBV27 to TRBJ2-3; D might be TRBD2 (5 bases). This CDR3 spans 14 amino acids. Trimming stripped 5 bases from V and 6 bases from J, with 15 bases between. Germline CDR1 and CDR2: MNHEY and SMNVEV (reference sequence). DNA of the CDR3: TGTGCCAGCAGTCACGTCTCGGGATGGGATACGCAGTATTTT. As protein: CASSHVSGWDTQYF.